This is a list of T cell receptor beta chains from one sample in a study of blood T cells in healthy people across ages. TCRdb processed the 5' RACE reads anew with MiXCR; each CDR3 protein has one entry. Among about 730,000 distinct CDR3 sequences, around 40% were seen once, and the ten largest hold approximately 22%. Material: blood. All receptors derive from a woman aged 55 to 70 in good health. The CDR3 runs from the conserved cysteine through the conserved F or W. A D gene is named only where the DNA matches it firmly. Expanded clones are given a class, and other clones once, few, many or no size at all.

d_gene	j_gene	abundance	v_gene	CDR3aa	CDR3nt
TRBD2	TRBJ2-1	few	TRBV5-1	CASSVPGLAGLEQFF	TGCGCCAGCAGCGTACCGGGACTAGCGGGGCTGGAGCAGTTCTTC
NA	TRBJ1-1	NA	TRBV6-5	CASNNGNTEAFF	TGTGCCAGCAATAACGGGAACACTGAAGCTTTCTTT
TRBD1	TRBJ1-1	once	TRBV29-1	CSVWNRGPNTEAFF	TGCAGCGTATGGAACAGGGGCCCTAACACTGAAGCTTTCTTT
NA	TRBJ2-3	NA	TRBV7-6	CASSLVGSGGDTRYF	TGTGCCAGCAGCTTAGTCGGCTCGGGGGGCGATACGCGGTATTTT
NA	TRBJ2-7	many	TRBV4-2	CASSQTSTSYEQYF	TGTGCCAGCAGCCAAACCTCGACTAGCTACGAGCAGTACTTC
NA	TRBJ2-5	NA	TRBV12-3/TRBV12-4	CASRRAEAHNEQYF	TGTGCCAGCAGGCGCGCTGAGGCTCACAATGAGCAGTACTTC
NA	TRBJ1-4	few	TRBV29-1	CSVAGQNNEKLFF	TGCAGCGTTGCAGGTCAGAATAATGAAAAACTGTTTTTT
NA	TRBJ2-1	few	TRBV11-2	CASSFSGKNNEQFF	TGTGCCAGCAGCTTCTCCGGGAAAAACAATGAGCAGTTCTTC
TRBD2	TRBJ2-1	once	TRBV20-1	CSARTSGALSYNGQFF	TGCAGTGCCCGGACTAGCGGGGCCCTCTCCTACAATGGGCAGTTCTTC
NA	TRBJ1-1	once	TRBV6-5	CASSSGRSTEAFF	TGTGCCAGCAGTTCAGGACGAAGCACTGAAGCTTTCTTT
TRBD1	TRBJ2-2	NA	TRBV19	CASSGQGYTSPPFF	TGTGCCAGTAGTGGACAGGGGTACACCTCCCCCCCGTTTTTT
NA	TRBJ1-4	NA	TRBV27	CASSPRGRVASNEKLFF	TGTGCCAGCAGTCCCCGGGGCAGGGTTGCGTCTAATGAAAAACTGTTTTTT
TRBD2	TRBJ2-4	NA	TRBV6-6	CASSYSGENNEQYF	TGTGCCAGCAGTTACAGCGGGGAAAATAATGAGCAGTACTTC
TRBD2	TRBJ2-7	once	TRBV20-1	CSARDGAGGYNEQYF	TGCAGTGCTAGAGATGGAGCGGGGGGCTACAATGAGCAGTACTTC
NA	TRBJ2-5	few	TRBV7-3	CASSSKGVSRETQYF	TGTGCCAGCAGCTCAAAGGGGGTCTCCCGAGAGACCCAGTACTTC
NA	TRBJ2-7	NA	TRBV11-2	CASSLQTAYEQYF	TGTGCCAGCAGCTTACAGACTGCCTACGAGCAGTACTTC
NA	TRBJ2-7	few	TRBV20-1	CSARRAANYEQYF	TGCAGTGCTCGACGAGCGGCAAACTACGAGCAGTACTTC
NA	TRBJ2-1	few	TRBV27	CASSSGDLRGEQFF	TGTGCCAGCAGTTCGGGAGACCTCAGGGGTGAGCAGTTCTTC